The 22 T cell receptor beta chains given below trace back to one sample, sequenced in a study of OX40 agonist ivuxolimab in advanced cancers. This table comes from immunoSEQ multiplex PCR, and its TCRdb copy is limited to in-frame clones, with some not included. The sample has 55,000 or so clones, around nine tenths seen once; the top ten hold 6.9%. The sample here was CD4+ or CD8+ T cells sorted from blood, taken in a trial of the OX40 agonist ivuxolimab. These receptor sequences come from an adult with an advanced solid tumor such as melanoma, head and neck, liver or kidney cancer.

The rearrangement uses TRBV5-1 and TRBJ1-5; D ambiguous. CDR1 is SGHRS, CDR2 YFSETQ, per germline. V was pared by 2 bases and J by 7 bases, with 10 bases between. This CDR3 is 13 amino acids long. For the CDR3, the DNA is TGCGCCAGCAGCTTAATGACGGGCCAGCCCCAGCATTTT. Its translation is CASSLMTGQPQHF.

The J gene is TRBJ1-5, the V gene TRBV5-8; 7 bases align to TRBD1. The trim removed 3 bases at V and 5 bases at J, leaving 11 bases unmatched. There are 16 residues in the CDR3. Germline V gives CDR1 SGHTS, CDR2 YDEGEE. The CDR3 region is CASSWGLTGVDQPQHF. CDR3 nucleotide sequence: TGTGCCAGCAGCTGGGGCCTTACAGGGGTGGATCAGCCCCAGCATTTT.

The chain recombines TRBV4-1 with TRBJ1-4; D call uncertain. The CDR3 runs to 15 residues. In germline, CDR1 is MGHRA, CDR2 YSYEKL. Trimming cost V 0 bases and J 4 bases, with 9 bases left between them. In nucleotides, the CDR3 is TGCGCCAGCAGCCAAGATAGGGTAGTTAATGAAAAACTGTTTTTT. Its translation is CASSQDRVVNEKLFF.

The chain recombines TRBV2 with TRBJ2-1; no clear D gene. Germline V gene data show CDR1 as SNHLY and CDR2 as FYNNEI. Trimming removed 6 bases from V and 6 bases from J, with 18 bases in between. This CDR3 contains 15 residues. As DNA, the CDR3 is TGTGCCAGCAGAGCTATAACGGGCTTCCCCAATGAGCAGTTCTTC. As protein: CASRAITGFPNEQFF.

This CDR3 is CASSDKGRRGYGYTF. DNA of the CDR3: TGTGCCAGCAGTGACAAAGGGCGGAGGGGCTATGGCTACACCTTC. The chain uses TRBV6-4 and TRBJ1-2; TRBD1 might be the D (5 bases). Looked up from germline, CDR1 is MRHNA and CDR2 is SNTAGT. This CDR3 region has 15 residues. Deletions cut 2 bases from V and 4 bases from J, with 14 bases between.

The chain employs TRBV5-1 and TRBJ1-3, with TRBD1 matching 8 bases. Germline CDR1 reads SGHRS; CDR2 reads YFSETQ. J was trimmed by 0 bases and V by 3 bases; bases with no gene match: 5. This CDR3 has 16 residues. The CDR3 region is CASSWGGQDSGNTIYF. The CDR3 DNA reads TGCGCCAGCAGCTGGGGGGGACAGGACTCTGGAAACACCATATATTTT.

The chain has TRBV6-1 and TRBJ2-5, with D unclear. This CDR3 has 13 residues. Germline V gene sequence: CDR1 MNHNS, CDR2 SASEGT. Trimming took 8 bases from V and 0 from J, leaving 10 bases between them. Written as DNA, the CDR3 is TGTGCCAGCGGTCTACCCTACCAAGAGACCCAGTACTTC. It is translated as CASGLPYQETQYF.

The chain is built from TRBV6-5 and TRBJ2-7; no clear D. V lost 7 bases to trimming and J lost 2 bases, with 12 bases between them. The CDR3 is 13 amino acids. Germline values: CDR1 MNHEY, CDR2 SVGAGI. The CDR3 coding sequence is TGTGCCAGCACAACCAGCCGGACCTACGAGCAGTACTTC. Its translation: CASTTSRTYEQYF.

This clone was detected only a few times. The rearrangement joins TRBV7-8 to TRBJ2-1, with a tentative D call TRBD1 (6 bases). The ends were cut back, 6 bases at V and 6 bases at J, with 15 bases in the middle. This CDR3 contains 14 residues. Germline V gives CDR1 SGHVS, CDR2 FQNEAQ. The CDR3, as DNA: TGTGCCAGCAGGGGCAGGGGAGTTACCAATGAGCAGTTCTTC. Amino acids: CASRGRGVTNEQFF.

This clone showed up just once. The chain carries TRBV5-1 and TRBJ2-1; D unclear. CDR3 length equals 17 residues. Germline loops: CDR1 SGHRS, CDR2 YFSETQ. The V and J ends lost 4 bases and 1 base respectively, with 18 bases between them. CDR3 sequence: CASSLGPLKGSYNEQFF. The CDR3 DNA follows: TGCGCCAGCAGCCTCGGCCCCCTTAAAGGGTCCTACAATGAGCAGTTCTTC.

The V and J genes are TRBV21-1 and TRBJ2-4; the D call in the table, TRBD2, was not verified against the DNA. TRBV21-1 is a listed pseudogene. The CDR3 spans 15 residues. The CDR3 nucleotides are TGTGCCAGCAGGGCGGTTGGGACTAGTAAAAACATTCAGTACTTC. Residues: CASRAVGTSKNIQYF.

The chain recombines TRBV5-1 with TRBJ2-7; D not resolved. V lost 2 bases and J lost 2, with 11 bases in between. The CDR3 runs to 14 residues. Germline assignment: CDR1 SGHRS and CDR2 YFSETQ. The CDR3 bases are TGCGCCAGCAGCTTCAAAGGGATTCCCTACGAGCAGTACTTC. Protein: CASSFKGIPYEQYF.

This chain connects TRBV18 to TRBJ2-3; D gene ambiguous. Per germline, CDR1 KGHSH and CDR2 LQKENI. Trimming stripped 1 base from V and 4 bases from J, with 3 bases between. The CDR3 runs to 12 residues. This CDR3 is CASSPQADTQYF. The CDR3 coding sequence is TGTGCCAGCTCACCACAAGCAGATACGCAGTATTTT.

The CDR3: CASKGGTGANVLTF. As DNA, the CDR3 is TGTGCCAGCAAGGGAGGAACTGGGGCCAACGTCCTGACTTTC. The chain recombines TRBV7-3 with TRBJ2-6; possible D gene TRBD2, 6 bases. Trimming removed 7 bases at V and 2 bases at J, with 9 bases between. The CDR3 consists of 14 residues. Germline-derived CDR1 and CDR2 are SGHTA and FQGTGA.

This rearrangement joins TRBV14 to TRBJ1-1; D not resolved. The ends were cut back, 5 bases at V and 1 base at J, with 11 bases in the middle. Germline V CDR1 and CDR2: SGHDN, FVKESK. The CDR3 has 14 residues. The CDR3 DNA is TGTGCCAGCAGCGCCCAATATCAGAACACTGAAGCTTTCTTT. The encoded protein is CASSAQYQNTEAFF.

This chain connects TRBV28 to TRBJ1-5, with D hard to call. V lost 6 bases, J lost 5 bases, and 5 bases lay in between. The CDR3 length is 11 residues. From germline, CDR1 is MDHEN and CDR2 SYDVKM. In DNA form, the CDR3 reads TGTGCCAGCAGGGGCGATCAGCCCCAGCATTTT. This sequence encodes CASRGDQPQHF.

The CDR3 DNA is TGTGCCAGCAGCCCACTAGCGGGAGCCTACGAGCAGTACTTC. This encodes CASSPLAGAYEQYF. The gene calls are TRBV7-6 and TRBJ2-7, with TRBD2 identical over 11 bases. The CDR3 is 14 amino acids. J lost 2 bases, V lost 5 bases, and 2 bases had no gene match. Germline CDR1 is SGHVS and CDR2 is FNYEAQ.

The chain is built from TRBV7-9 and TRBJ2-3, with D uncertain. The length of the CDR3 is 11 residues. Germline V lookup: CDR1 SEHNR, CDR2 FQNEAQ (reference sequence). With 8 bases removed from V and 6 bases from J, the gap between germline ends came to 9 bases. The CDR3 DNA reads as TGTGCCAGCGACCCCTCGGATACGCAGTATTTT. This translates into CASDPSDTQYF.

The gene calls are TRBV7-3 and TRBJ2-5, with D tentatively TRBD2 (6 bases). Between the trimmed V and J ends, which lost 2 bases and 2 bases, there was a span of 9 bases. This CDR3 has 14 residues. Germline V gene sequence: CDR1 SGHTA, CDR2 FQGTGA. The CDR3 reads CASSLDGRQETQYF. CDR3 nucleotides: TGTGCCAGCAGCTTAGACGGGAGACAAGAGACCCAGTACTTC.

V gene TRBV5-1 combines with J gene TRBJ2-1; 7 nucleotides line up with TRBD2. With V trimmed by 7 bases and J by 0 bases, 7 bases remained unmatched. The CDR3 is 15 residues long. Germline V CDR1 and CDR2: SGHRS, YFSETQ. CDR3 loop: CASRSGPFSYNEQFF. In DNA, the CDR3 is TGCGCCAGCCGTAGCGGGCCTTTCTCCTACAATGAGCAGTTCTTC. The full variable domain, its missing parts supplied by reference TRBV5-1 and TRBJ2-1, is KAGVTQTPRYLIKTRGQQVTLSCSPISGHRSVSWYQQTPGQGLQFLFEYFSETQRNKGNFPGRFSGRQFSNSRSEMNVSTLELGDSALYLCASRSGPFSYNEQFFGPGTRLTVL.

The CDR3, as DNA: TGTGCCAGCCAACAAACGGGGAACACCGGGGAGCTGTTTTTT. Amino acids: CASQQTGNTGELFF. The chain uses TRBV4-2 and TRBJ2-2; D call uncertain. CDR3 length: 14 residues. The V gene lost 8 bases and the J gene lost 1 base, with 11 bases spanning the gap. Germline V gene lookup returns CDR1 LGHNA and CDR2 YNFKEQ.

V and J are TRBV5-1 and TRBJ1-2; D possibly corresponds to TRBD1 (6 bases). The germline V and J ends were trimmed by 7 bases and 1 base, with 14 bases remaining between them. Germline CDR1 and CDR2: SGHRS and YFSETQ. CDR3 length equals 14 residues. CDR3 nucleotide sequence: TGCGCCAGCCCCGAGACAGGCTATAACTATGGCTACACCTTC. It yields the protein CASPETGYNYGYTF.